A single T cell receptor beta chain is shown here with its context. Its target is not known. Germline lookup yields CDR1 LGHNA and CDR2 YNFKEQ. The length of the CDR3 is 16 residues. Unmatched junction bases numbered 7, after V lost 1 base and J lost 3 bases. These data originate in a study of cytomegalovirus exposure and HLA in healthy donors. Study observations and caveats: Equally common other TCR beta chains were less clonally expanded than HLA-associated ones, a later analysis found.

PCR amplification relied on 60 Vbeta primers (plus 13 Jbeta primers). TCRdb keeps only in-frame clones here, not all; method: immunoSEQ multiplex PCR. The data contain 200,000 or so clones, 75% to 90% of them singletons. The sequenced sample was PBMCs. The chain couples TRBV4-2 to TRBJ2-7, with 9 bases fitting TRBD2. This clonotype was sampled from a woman aged 50 to 60 in good health and CMV-seropositive. The CDR3 loop reads CASSQVGGAGGYEQYF. As DNA, the CDR3 is TGTGCCAGCAGCCAAGTGGGGGGAGCGGGAGGCTACGAGCAGTACTTC.